This T cell receptor (beta chain) was recovered during a study of T cells in Graves' hyperthyroidism and ophthalmopathy. Authors of the study amplified TCR beta CDR3 regions from RNA transcripts. The HTBI primer set served for first-round RT-PCR of the TCR CDR3. Each CDR3 protein is one row after TCRdb ran MiXCR on the multiplex PCR reads. The sample holds around 25,000 distinct CDR3 sequences, approximately 49% seen once. The sequenced material came from blood. The sequence was collected from a woman between 40 and 50 years old with Graves' hyperthyroidism that later progressed to Graves' ophthalmopathy.

The CDR3 nucleotides are TGTGCCGGGACAGTGAAAGGGGGGGGGGGCTCTGGGGCCAACGTCCTGACTTTC. This sequence encodes CAGTVKGGGGSGANVLTF. The chain has TRBV2 and TRBJ2-6; D may correspond to TRBD1 or TRBD2 (7 bases each). The CDR3 is 18 amino acids. V was cut by 11 bases and J by 0 bases, with 23 bases left in between. The germline gives CDR1 SNHLY, CDR2 FYNNEI. Looking up the rest from reference TRBV2 and TRBJ2-6 gives the full variable domain: EPEVTQTPSHQVTQMGQEVILRCVPISNHLYFYWYRQILGQKVEFLVSFYNNEISEKSEIFDDQFSVERPDGSNFTLKIRSTKLEDSAMYFCAGTVKGGGGSGANVLTFGAGSRLTVL.